One and the same sample provided the 3 T cell receptor beta chains below, sequenced in a study of shared clonotypes between healthy human individuals. The table came from immunoSEQ multiplex PCR; TCRdb's copy has only in-frame clones and leaves some out. The data hold 2 million to 2.5 million clones, with 90% to 96% observed a single time. Sequenced: naive CD4+ T cells sorted from blood. Subset described: CD45RA+ positively selected. These receptors all come from a man aged 18-30 years in good health.

The CDR3 loop reads CASSELWSSYEQYF. CDR3 in DNA: TGTGCCAGCAGTGAACTTTGGAGCTCCTACGAGCAGTACTTC. The V and J genes are TRBV6-1 and TRBJ2-7, with no clear D. CDR3 length: 14 residues. Germline values: CDR1 MNHNS, CDR2 SASEGT. V gave up 2 bases and J gave up 0 bases, with 8 bases separating them.

The J gene is TRBJ2-3, the V gene TRBV6-6; perhaps TRBD2 as D (7 bases). Trimming left V 3 bases short and J 4 bases short, with 14 bases between. The germline CDR1 and CDR2 sequences are MNHNY and SVGAGI (reference sequence). This CDR3 contains 15 residues. Written as DNA, the CDR3 is TGTGCCAGCAGTTATCAAACGGGGGGCTCAGATACGCAGTATTTT. Translated: CASSYQTGGSDTQYF.

This clone was observed once. This chain connects TRBV7-9 to TRBJ2-1; D is perhaps TRBD2 (7 bases). This CDR3 comprises 15 residues. The V gene lost 5 bases and the J gene lost 4 bases, with 15 bases spanning the gap. Germline lookup yields CDR1 SEHNR and CDR2 FQNEAQ (reference sequence). The CDR3 region has the DNA TGTGCCAGCAGCCCCGGTGAGGGGGGGTACAATGAGCAGTTCTTC. Amino acid sequence: CASSPGEGGYNEQFF.